The 12 T cell receptor beta chains below come from one sample, sequenced in a study of blood T cell repertoires in COVID-19. Data came from immunoSEQ multiplex PCR; TCRdb stores just in-frame clones and leaves some out. Found here are approximately 310,000 clones, roughly 84% of them singletons; the top ten hold 1%. What was sequenced was peripheral blood. The origin of the receptors is a man aged 50 to 60 with active or convalescent COVID-19.

V is TRBV7-2 and J is TRBJ2-7, with TRBD2 matching 10 bases. Trimming removed 2 bases from V and 6 bases from J; junction bases left unmatched: 10. CDR3 length: 16 amino acids. Germline CDR1 is SGHTA and CDR2 is FQGNSA. CDR3 residues: CASSLPLAGATPEQYF. The CDR3 DNA follows: TGTGCCAGCAGCTTACCCCTAGCGGGAGCGACTCCCGAGCAGTACTTC.

The chain carries TRBV6-1 and TRBJ2-3; TRBD2 matches at 9 bases. Germline V gene lookup returns CDR1 MNHNS and CDR2 SASEGT. The CDR3 is 17 amino acids. The J segment lost 2 bases and the V segment lost 4 bases, leaving 10 bases of the junction unmatched. The CDR3 protein is CASSARGSGGHTDTQYF. The CDR3 DNA sequence: TGTGCCAGCAGTGCCCGAGGGAGCGGGGGGCACACAGATACGCAGTATTTT.

The chain joins TRBV6-5 to TRBJ1-1; weak D call: TRBD1 (6 bases). V was trimmed by 0 bases and J by 8 bases, leaving 16 bases between them. Germline CDR1 reads MNHEY; CDR2 reads SVGAGI. The CDR3 is 15 amino acids. CDR3 DNA sequence: TGTGCCAGCAGTTACTCGAAATTAGTAGGGACAGAAGCTTTCTTT. It is translated as CASSYSKLVGTEAFF.

The chain joins TRBV27 to TRBJ2-5; D may be TRBD2 (6 bases). Trimming removed 5 bases at V and 0 bases at J, with 13 bases between. Germline CDR1 is MNHEY and CDR2 is SMNVEV (reference sequence). CDR3 size: 15 residues. CDR3 nucleotide sequence: TGTGCCAGCAGTCCGAGGACTACAAACCAAGAGACCCAGTACTTC. Encoded protein: CASSPRTTNQETQYF.

The rearrangement joins TRBV4-1 to TRBJ1-4; TRBD1 agrees at 7 bases. CDR3 length: 17 residues. CDR1 MGHRA and CDR2 YSYEKL come from the germline V gene. J gave up 6 bases and V 2 bases, and 12 bases lay outside the gene matches. The CDR3: CASSQYLGRQGDEKLFF. In nucleotides, the CDR3 is TGCGCCAGCAGCCAATACCTAGGCAGGCAGGGGGATGAAAAACTGTTTTTT.

CDR3 bases: TGTGCCAGCAGTTATACAGGGTTCCCCTACGAGCAGTACTTC. The encoded protein is CASSYTGFPYEQYF. This rearrangement joins TRBV28 to TRBJ2-7; D perhaps matches TRBD1 (6 bases). V gave up 4 bases and J gave up 2 bases, with 12 bases separating them. CDR1 and CDR2 from the germline V gene are MDHEN and SYDVKM. The CDR3 totals 14 residues.

The chain combines TRBV28 with TRBJ2-1, with 10 bases matching TRBD2. CDR3 length: 15 residues. Per germline, CDR1 MDHEN and CDR2 SYDVKM. V was pared by 8 bases and J by 3 bases, with 7 bases of the junction left unmatched. DNA of the CDR3: TGTGCCAGCTTATATAGCGGGGGGAACTACAATGAGCAGTTCTTC. Translating gives CASLYSGGNYNEQFF.

The rearrangement links TRBV28 to TRBJ1-1, with D perhaps TRBD1 (5 bases). The germline V gene encodes CDR1 MDHEN and CDR2 SYDVKM. Trimming took off 7 bases at V and 0 bases at J, with 15 bases between the two ends. CDR3 length: 15 residues. The CDR3 sequence: CASIAAGNMNTEAFF. CDR3 DNA sequence: TGTGCCAGCATTGCGGCAGGGAATATGAACACTGAAGCTTTCTTT.

The genes are TRBV19 and TRBJ1-5, with D possibly TRBD1 on 5 matching bases. The CDR3 sequence is 15 residues long. Germline assignment: CDR1 LNHDA and CDR2 SQIVND (reference sequence). The V end was cut by 4 bases, the J end by 2 bases, with 12 bases between. The CDR3 DNA sequence: TGTGCCAGTAGTACGCAGGGTAGAGGCAATCAGCCCCAGCATTTT. Residues: CASSTQGRGNQPQHF.

The genes are TRBV30 and TRBJ1-6; no definite D call. V lost 0 bases and J 0 bases, leaving 3 bases between the germline ends. The CDR3 is 14 residues long. Germline V gene lookup returns CDR1 GTSNPN and CDR2 SVGIG (reference sequence). The CDR3 region has the DNA TGTGCCTGGAGTGTTTACTCCTATAATTCACCCCTCCACTTT. Its translation: CAWSVYSYNSPLHF.

The chain joins TRBV9 to TRBJ1-6; D unresolved. Per the germline V gene, CDR1 is SGDLS and CDR2 is YYNGEE. The CDR3 length is 14 residues. V gave up 5 bases and J gave up 5 bases, with 11 bases separating them. The CDR3 DNA follows: TGTGCCAGCAGTCCCGATCGGGATAATTCACCCCTCCACTTT. Residues: CASSPDRDNSPLHF.

This clone has more than one count but fewer than ten. J is TRBJ1-6 and V is TRBV28, with D unresolved. V gave up 8 bases and J gave up 9 bases, with 20 bases separating them. The germline V gene has CDR1 MDHEN and CDR2 SYDVKM. The CDR3 is 15 amino acids. CDR3 sequence (DNA): TGTGCCAGCCGCATCTATAGGCCAGGAGGTTCACCCCTCCACTTT. Amino acids: CASRIYRPGGSPLHF.